This TCR beta chain was recorded in a study of blood T cell repertoires in COVID-19. Across the study: Acute and convalescent COVID-19 specimens originated in the United States, Italy and Spain. PBMCs, B-cell-depleted T cells, or T cells were the source of the cDNA or gDNA that made up the material.

Study processing details: Counts of nucleated cells, estimated from reference gene primer amplification, were obtained. Assay: immunoSEQ multiplex PCR; the TCRdb copy retains only in-frame clones and omits some. That table supplies the V and J calls and clone size; D and trimming were determined from the DNA. The sample lists about 270,000 clones, approximately 87% seen once, with approximately 9% in the top ten. The sequenced sample consisted of peripheral blood. The sequence derives from a human donor in a cohort sampled during active COVID-19.

The CDR3 sequence: CAISVLAGGAAYNEQFF. CDR3 nucleotide sequence: TGTGCCATCAGTGTACTAGCGGGAGGGGCGGCCTACAATGAGCAGTTCTTC. The chain employs TRBV10-3 and TRBJ2-1, with 13 bases lining up with TRBD2. Germline values: CDR1 ENHRY, CDR2 SYGVKD. The CDR3 sequence is 17 residues long. V lost 4 bases, J lost 2 bases, and 5 bases stayed unmatched.